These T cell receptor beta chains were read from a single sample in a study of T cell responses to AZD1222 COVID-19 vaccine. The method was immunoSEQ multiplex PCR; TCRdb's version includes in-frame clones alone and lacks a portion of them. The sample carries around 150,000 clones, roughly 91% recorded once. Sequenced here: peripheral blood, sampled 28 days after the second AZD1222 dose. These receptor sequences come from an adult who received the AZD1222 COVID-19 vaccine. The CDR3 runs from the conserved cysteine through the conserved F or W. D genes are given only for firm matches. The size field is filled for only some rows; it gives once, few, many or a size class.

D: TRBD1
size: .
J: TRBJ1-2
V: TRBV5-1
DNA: TGCGCCAGCAGCTTACAGGGGAGAGGGGGATTTCGGGGCTACACCTTC
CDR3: CASSLQGRGGFRGYTF

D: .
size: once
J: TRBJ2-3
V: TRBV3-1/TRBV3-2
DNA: TGTGCCAGCAGCCAAAGCACAGATACGCAGTATTTT
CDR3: CASSQSTDTQYF

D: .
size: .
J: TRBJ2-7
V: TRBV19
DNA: TGTGCCAGTAGTGTCGACGGCTCCTACGAGCAGTACTTC
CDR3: CASSVDGSYEQYF

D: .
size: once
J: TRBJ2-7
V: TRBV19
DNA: TGTGCCAGTAGTACTCAGGGGTCTTCCTACGAGCAGTACTTC
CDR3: CASSTQGSSYEQYF

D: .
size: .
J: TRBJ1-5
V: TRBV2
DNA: TGTGCCAGCAGTGGGATGCAGAATCAGCCCCAGCATTTT
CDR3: CASSGMQNQPQHF

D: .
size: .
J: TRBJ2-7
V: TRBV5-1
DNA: TGCGCCAGCAGCTTCGGCTCTGGGGCTAAGGGGTACGAGCAGTACTTC
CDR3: CASSFGSGAKGYEQYF

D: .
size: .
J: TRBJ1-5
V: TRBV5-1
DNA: TGCGCCAGCAGCTTTGATCCCCAAGGGCTTAGCAATCAGCCCCAGCATTTT
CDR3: CASSFDPQGLSNQPQHF

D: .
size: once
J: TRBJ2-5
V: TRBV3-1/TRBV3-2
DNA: TGTGCCAGCAGCCGTCGGCGGGGTTTAGAGACCCAGTACTTC
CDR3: CASSRRRGLETQYF

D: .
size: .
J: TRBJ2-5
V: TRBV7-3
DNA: TGTGCCAGCAGCTTAGGTACACGACGCCAAGAGACCCAGTACTTC
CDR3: CASSLGTRRQETQYF

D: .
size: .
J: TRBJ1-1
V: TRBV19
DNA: TGTGCCAGTAGTATAGAGGTCCAGGCTGAAGCTTTCTTT
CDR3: CASSIEVQAEAFF

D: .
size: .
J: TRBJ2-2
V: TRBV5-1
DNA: TGCGCCAGCATCCAAGACAGAAACACCGGGGAGCTGTTTTTT
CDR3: CASIQDRNTGELFF

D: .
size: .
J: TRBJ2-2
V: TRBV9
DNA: TGTGCCAGCACAGACTCGCGGGAACTGAACACCGGGGAGCTGTTTTTT
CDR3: CASTDSRELNTGELFF

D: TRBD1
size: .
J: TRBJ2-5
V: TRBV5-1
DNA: TGCGCCAGCAGCTTGAGGGGGCGGGAGACCCAGTACTTC
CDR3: CASSLRGRETQYF

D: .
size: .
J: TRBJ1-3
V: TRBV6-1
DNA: TGTGCCAGCAGTGAAGCGACCCTTTCTCCCATATATTTT
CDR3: CASSEATLSPIYF

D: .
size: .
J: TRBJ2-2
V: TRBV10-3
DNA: TGTGCCACCACCGGGGCCGGGGAGCTGTTTTTT
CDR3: CATTGAGELFF

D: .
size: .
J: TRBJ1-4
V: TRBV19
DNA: TGTGCCAGTAGTATCCGGGGAGGTAATGAAAAACTGTTTTTT
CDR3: CASSIRGGNEKLFF

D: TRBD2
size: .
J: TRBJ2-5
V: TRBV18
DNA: TGTGCCAGCAACCGTGGGGGGGAACAAGAGACCCAGTACTTC
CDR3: CASNRGGEQETQYF

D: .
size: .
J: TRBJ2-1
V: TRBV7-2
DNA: TGTGCCAGCATCCGCGGGCCCCCTAGATACAATGAGCAGTTCTTC
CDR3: CASIRGPPRYNEQFF

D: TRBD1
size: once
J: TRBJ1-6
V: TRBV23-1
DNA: TGCGCCAGCAGTCATGGCCCCCTTACAGGGGGCGCAACCTATAATTCACCCCTCCACTTT
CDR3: CASSHGPLTGGATYNSPLHF

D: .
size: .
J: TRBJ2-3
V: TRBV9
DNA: TGTGCCAGCAGCTTAAGACTAGTGGCTTCTGGCACAGATACGCAGTATTTT
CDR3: CASSLRLVASGTDTQYF

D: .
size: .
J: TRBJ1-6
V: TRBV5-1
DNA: TGCGCCAGCAGCTTGGCCGGTCCAGATTATTCACCCCTCCACTTT
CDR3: CASSLAGPDYSPLHF

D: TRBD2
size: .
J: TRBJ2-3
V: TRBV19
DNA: TGTGCCAGTAGCTTAACTAGCGGGGGGTATGTAGATACGCAGTATTTT
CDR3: CASSLTSGGYVDTQYF

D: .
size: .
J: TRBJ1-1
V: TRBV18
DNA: TGTGCCAGCTCACCAATACAACGCGAGGCATTCTTCTTT
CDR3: CASSPIQREAFFF

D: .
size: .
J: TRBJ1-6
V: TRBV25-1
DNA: TGTGCCAGCAGGGAGGGGGCCTATAATTCACCCCTCCACTTT
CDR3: CASREGAYNSPLHF

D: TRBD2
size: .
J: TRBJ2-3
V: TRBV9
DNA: TGTGCCAGCAGCGTGGGACTAGCTACGGATACGCAGTATTTT
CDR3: CASSVGLATDTQYF

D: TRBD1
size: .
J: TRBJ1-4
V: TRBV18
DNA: TGTGCCAGCTCACCATACAGGGGTGATGAAAAACTGTTTTTT
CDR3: CASSPYRGDEKLFF

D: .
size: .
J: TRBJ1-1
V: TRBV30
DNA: TGTGCCTGGATGTCTTTGAACACTGAAGCTTTCTTT
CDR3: CAWMSLNTEAFF

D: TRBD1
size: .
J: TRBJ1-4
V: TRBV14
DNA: TGTGCCAGCAGCCCCAGGGGGGGGAAACTGTTTTTT
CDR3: CASSPRGGKLFF